This is a list of T cell receptor beta chains from one sample in a study of T cells in Graves' hyperthyroidism and ophthalmopathy. TCRdb ran MiXCR on the multiplex PCR reads and lists one entry per CDR3 protein. The table has hundreds of thousands of distinct CDR3 sequences, approximately 22% seen once. The material sequenced was blood. The receptor source for this set is a woman in her seventies with Graves' ophthalmopathy. The CDR3 runs from the conserved cysteine through the conserved F or W. The D gene is left open where the match is weak. Size values are once, few and many counts, or a class for expanded clones, and some rows have none.

j_gene: TRBJ1-2; v_gene: TRBV6-1; abundance: many; d_gene: TRBD1; CDR3aa: CASRTGGIYGYTF; CDR3nt: TGTGCCAGTAGGACAGGGGGCATCTATGGCTACACCTTC
j_gene: TRBJ2-7; v_gene: TRBV9; abundance: few; d_gene: TRBD2; CDR3aa: CASSARDSGSRLYEQYF; CDR3nt: TGTGCCAGCAGCGCCCGGGATAGCGGGAGTCGGCTTTACGAGCAGTACTTC
j_gene: TRBJ2-3; v_gene: TRBV12-3/TRBV12-4; abundance: many; d_gene: .; CDR3aa: CASSSSNRGGTQYF; CDR3nt: TGTGCCAGCAGTTCAAGCAACAGGGGGGGTACGCAGTATTTT
j_gene: TRBJ1-5; v_gene: TRBV24-1; abundance: .; d_gene: TRBD1; CDR3aa: CATPIPEGQCSNQPQHF; CDR3nt: TGTGCCACCCCTATCCCCGAGGGACAGTGTAGCAATCAGCCCCAGCATTTT
j_gene: TRBJ2-1; v_gene: TRBV6-6; abundance: .; d_gene: .; CDR3aa: CASSYRPGGEQFF; CDR3nt: TGTGCCAGCAGTTACAGGCCAGGCGGTGAGCAGTTCTTC
j_gene: TRBJ2-2; v_gene: TRBV12-3/TRBV12-4; abundance: many; d_gene: .; CDR3aa: CASSFSIGELFF; CDR3nt: TGTGCCAGCAGTTTTTCGATCGGGGAGCTGTTTTTT
j_gene: TRBJ2-7; v_gene: TRBV18; abundance: .; d_gene: .; CDR3aa: CASSPSGYSYEQYF; CDR3nt: TGTGCCAGCTCACCAAGCGGTTACTCCTACGAGCAGTACTTC
j_gene: TRBJ2-3; v_gene: TRBV11-2; abundance: .; d_gene: TRBD2; CDR3aa: CASSLRTSGYTDTQYF; CDR3nt: TGTGCCAGCAGCTTACGGACTAGCGGCTACACAGATACGCAGTATTTT
j_gene: TRBJ1-1; v_gene: TRBV19; abundance: few; d_gene: .; CDR3aa: CASSIPGNPNTEAFF; CDR3nt: TGTGCCAGTAGTATACCGGGGAATCCGAACACTGAAGCTTTCTTT
j_gene: TRBJ2-3; v_gene: TRBV7-9; abundance: .; d_gene: .; CDR3aa: CASTLGSADTQYF; CDR3nt: TGTGCCAGCACCCTGGGATCCGCAGATACGCAGTATTTT
j_gene: TRBJ2-1; v_gene: TRBV20-1; abundance: .; d_gene: TRBD2; CDR3aa: CSASGGVINEQFF; CDR3nt: TGCAGTGCTAGTGGGGGGGTGATCAATGAGCAGTTCTTC
j_gene: TRBJ2-7; v_gene: TRBV6-2/TRBV6-3; abundance: .; d_gene: TRBD2; CDR3aa: CASSFRQGTSGSTSYEQYF; CDR3nt: TGTGCCAGCAGTTTCCGTCAGGGGACTAGCGGGAGCACCTCCTACGAGCAGTACTTC
j_gene: TRBJ2-2; v_gene: TRBV7-9; abundance: few; d_gene: TRBD1; CDR3aa: CASNSLDRGSGGELFF; CDR3nt: TGTGCCAGCAACTCCCTCGACAGGGGGTCGGGCGGGGAGCTGTTTTTT
j_gene: TRBJ2-1; v_gene: TRBV6-2/TRBV6-3; abundance: many; d_gene: .; CDR3aa: CASSRGKGNEQFF; CDR3nt: TGTGCCAGCAGCCGGGGGAAAGGCAATGAGCAGTTCTTC
j_gene: TRBJ2-3; v_gene: TRBV12-3/TRBV12-4; abundance: many; d_gene: TRBD2; CDR3aa: CASSSPSGQGDTQYF; CDR3nt: TGTGCCAGCAGTTCCCCTAGCGGGCAGGGGGATACGCAGTATTTT
j_gene: TRBJ1-1; v_gene: TRBV7-9; abundance: few; d_gene: TRBD1; CDR3aa: CASSILDRDNEAFF; CDR3nt: TGTGCCAGCAGCATTTTGGACAGGGACAATGAAGCTTTCTTT
j_gene: TRBJ1-2; v_gene: TRBV19; abundance: .; d_gene: .; CDR3aa: CASSRNSYGYTF; CDR3nt: TGTGCCAGTAGTCGCAATTCCTATGGCTACACCTTC
j_gene: TRBJ1-1; v_gene: TRBV28; abundance: many; d_gene: .; CDR3aa: CASSSGGGNTEAFF; CDR3nt: TGTGCCAGCAGTTCCGGGGGAGGAAACACTGAAGCTTTCTTT
j_gene: TRBJ1-2; v_gene: TRBV7-2; abundance: .; d_gene: .; CDR3aa: CASSLAQGHKGYTF; CDR3nt: TGTGCCAGCAGCTTAGCCCAGGGGCATAAGGGCTACACCTTC
j_gene: TRBJ1-5; v_gene: TRBV12-3/TRBV12-4; abundance: many; d_gene: .; CDR3aa: CASSSTPGYDQPQHF; CDR3nt: TGTGCCAGCAGTTCCACCCCGGGGTACGATCAGCCCCAGCATTTT
j_gene: TRBJ1-5; v_gene: TRBV30; abundance: many; d_gene: .; CDR3aa: CAWSQAQNQPQHF; CDR3nt: TGTGCCTGGAGCCAGGCCCAAAATCAGCCCCAGCATTTT
j_gene: TRBJ2-7; v_gene: TRBV6-2/TRBV6-3; abundance: few; d_gene: .; CDR3aa: CASSYPRESLYEQYF; CDR3nt: TGTGCCAGCAGTTACCCCAGGGAGTCACTCTACGAGCAGTACTTC
j_gene: TRBJ2-2; v_gene: TRBV4-3; abundance: .; d_gene: .; CDR3aa: CASSQDMGIGELFF; CDR3nt: TGCGCCAGCAGCCAAGATATGGGAATCGGGGAGCTGTTTTTT
j_gene: TRBJ2-7; v_gene: TRBV2; abundance: many; d_gene: .; CDR3aa: CASRAYWRQYF; CDR3nt: TGTGCCAGTAGGGCATACTGGAGGCAGTACTTC
j_gene: TRBJ1-6; v_gene: TRBV6-1; abundance: .; d_gene: TRBD1; CDR3aa: CASALGRGLSSDYNSPLHF; CDR3nt: TGTGCCAGCGCCTTAGGGAGGGGGCTAAGTTCGGACTATAATTCACCCCTCCACTTT
j_gene: TRBJ2-7; v_gene: TRBV6-5; abundance: many; d_gene: TRBD1; CDR3aa: CASRFMGQGEQYF; CDR3nt: TGTGCCAGCCGATTTATGGGACAGGGCGAGCAGTACTTC
j_gene: TRBJ2-2; v_gene: TRBV2; abundance: many; d_gene: TRBD1; CDR3aa: CASSGQGGWTGELFF; CDR3nt: TGTGCCAGCAGTGGACAGGGGGGTTGGACCGGGGAGCTGTTTTTT
j_gene: TRBJ2-3; v_gene: TRBV2; abundance: many; d_gene: TRBD2; CDR3aa: CASSQQAGSTDTQYF; CDR3nt: TGTGCCAGCAGCCAACAAGCGGGAAGCACAGATACGCAGTATTTT
j_gene: TRBJ2-7; v_gene: TRBV29-1; abundance: .; d_gene: TRBD1; CDR3aa: CSVGDRVGYEQYF; CDR3nt: TGCAGCGTAGGGGACAGGGTAGGATACGAGCAGTACTTC
j_gene: TRBJ2-2; v_gene: TRBV27; abundance: few; d_gene: TRBD2; CDR3aa: CASSRRGAGELFF; CDR3nt: TGTGCCAGCAGTCGCCGGGGGGCCGGGGAGCTGTTTTTT
j_gene: TRBJ1-1; v_gene: TRBV28; abundance: many; d_gene: .; CDR3aa: CASSPLEGPTEAFF; CDR3nt: TGTGCCAGCAGCCCTCTAGAGGGGCCGACTGAAGCTTTCTTT
j_gene: TRBJ1-3; v_gene: TRBV7-2; abundance: few; d_gene: .; CDR3aa: CASSGFRDGSGNTIYF; CDR3nt: TGTGCCAGCAGCGGATTCCGGGACGGCTCTGGAAACACCATATATTTT
j_gene: TRBJ2-7; v_gene: TRBV6-5; abundance: few; d_gene: TRBD2; CDR3aa: CASSYSLAGASYEQYF; CDR3nt: TGTGCCAGCAGTTACTCTCTAGCGGGTGCCTCCTACGAGCAGTACTTC
j_gene: TRBJ2-7; v_gene: TRBV12-3/TRBV12-4; abundance: many; d_gene: .; CDR3aa: CASSLRSYEQYF; CDR3nt: TGTGCCAGCAGTCTTAGATCCTACGAGCAGTACTTC
j_gene: TRBJ1-1; v_gene: TRBV20-1; abundance: many; d_gene: .; CDR3aa: CSARGLQGLNTEAFF; CDR3nt: TGCAGTGCTAGAGGGTTGCAGGGACTGAACACTGAAGCTTTCTTT
j_gene: TRBJ2-2; v_gene: TRBV6-1; abundance: few; d_gene: TRBD2; CDR3aa: CASRNPGLAGVLSGELFF; CDR3nt: TGTGCCAGCAGAAACCCCGGACTAGCGGGAGTACTTAGCGGGGAGCTGTTTTTT
j_gene: TRBJ2-3; v_gene: TRBV12-3/TRBV12-4; abundance: few; d_gene: .; CDR3aa: CASSPRPDTQYF; CDR3nt: TGTGCCAGCAGCCCTAGGCCAGATACGCAGTATTTT
j_gene: TRBJ1-1; v_gene: TRBV10-3; abundance: many; d_gene: .; CDR3aa: CAIAGRTDPIGITEAFF; CDR3nt: TGTGCCATCGCCGGAAGGACGGACCCTATAGGGATCACTGAAGCTTTCTTT
j_gene: TRBJ1-3; v_gene: TRBV12-3/TRBV12-4; abundance: once; d_gene: .; CDR3aa: CASNPRRSGNTIYF; CDR3nt: TGTGCCAGCAACCCAAGGAGGTCCGGAAACACCATATATTTT
j_gene: TRBJ2-7; v_gene: TRBV5-1; abundance: .; d_gene: TRBD1; CDR3aa: CASSRTGTGAYYEQYF; CDR3nt: TGCGCCAGCAGCCGTACAGGGACAGGGGCGTACTACGAGCAGTACTTC